The TCR beta chain under discussion was sequenced for a study of T cells in localized non-small cell lung cancer. Regarding this clone: As yet, its antigen is unknown.

This table comes from immunoSEQ multiplex PCR, and its TCRdb copy is limited to in-frame clones, with some not included. In the table there are around 29,000 clones, less than 95% of which are singletons. Study results and limitations: The study detected a median approximately 57 of the top 100 tumor clones in adjacent lung. Adjacent uninvolved lung tissue had the highest T cell clonality, exceeding tumor. Increased T cell density in blood showed an association with longer overall survival.

J was trimmed by 5 bases and V by 5 bases; bases with no gene match: 4. This CDR3 has 13 residues. This specimen was peripheral blood, taken before any cancer treatment. The receptor was isolated from a woman aged 40 to 75 with stage I lung adenocarcinoma. The chain joins TRBV7-1 to TRBJ2-7, with 9 bases matching TRBD1. TRBV7-1 carries the ORF label, with uncertain function. The CDR3 sequence: CASSLGQGNEQYF. CDR3 sequence (DNA): TGTGCCAGCAGCCTAGGACAGGGGAACGAGCAGTACTTC.